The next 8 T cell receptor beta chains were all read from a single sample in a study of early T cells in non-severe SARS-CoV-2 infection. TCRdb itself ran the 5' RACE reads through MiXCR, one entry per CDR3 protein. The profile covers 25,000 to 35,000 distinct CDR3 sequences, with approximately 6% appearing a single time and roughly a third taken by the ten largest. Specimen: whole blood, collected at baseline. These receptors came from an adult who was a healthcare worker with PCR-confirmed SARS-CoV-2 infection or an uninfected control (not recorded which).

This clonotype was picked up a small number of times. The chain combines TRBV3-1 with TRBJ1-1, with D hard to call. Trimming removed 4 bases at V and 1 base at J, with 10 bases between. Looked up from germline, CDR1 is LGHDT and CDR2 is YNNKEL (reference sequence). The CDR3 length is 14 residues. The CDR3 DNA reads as TGTGCCAGCAGCCCTTGGACGGCGAACACTGAAGCTTTCTTT. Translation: CASSPWTANTEAFF.

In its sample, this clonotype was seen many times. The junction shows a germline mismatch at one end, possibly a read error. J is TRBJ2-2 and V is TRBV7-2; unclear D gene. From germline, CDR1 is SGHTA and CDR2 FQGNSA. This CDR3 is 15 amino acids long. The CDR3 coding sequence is TGTGCCAGCAGTTTAGAATCCATAAACACCGGGGAGCTGTTTTTT. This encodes CASSLESINTGELFF.

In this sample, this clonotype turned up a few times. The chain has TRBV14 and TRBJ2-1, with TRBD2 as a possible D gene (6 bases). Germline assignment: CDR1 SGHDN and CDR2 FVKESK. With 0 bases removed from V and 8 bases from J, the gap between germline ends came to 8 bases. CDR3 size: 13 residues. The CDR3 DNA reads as TGTGCCAGCAGCCAAGATGGGGGGTATGAGCAGTTCTTC. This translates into CASSQDGGYEQFF.

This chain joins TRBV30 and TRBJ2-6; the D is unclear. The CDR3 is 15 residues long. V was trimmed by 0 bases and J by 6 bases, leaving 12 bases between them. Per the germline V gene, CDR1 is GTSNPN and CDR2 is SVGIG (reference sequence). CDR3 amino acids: CAWSVRGPAANVLTF. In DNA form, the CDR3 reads TGTGCCTGGAGTGTAAGAGGCCCAGCGGCCAACGTCCTGACTTTC.

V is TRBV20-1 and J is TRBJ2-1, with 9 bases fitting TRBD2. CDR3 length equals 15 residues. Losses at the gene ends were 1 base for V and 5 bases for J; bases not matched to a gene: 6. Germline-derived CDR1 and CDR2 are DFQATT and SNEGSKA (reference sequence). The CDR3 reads CSARVGVAGDNEQFF. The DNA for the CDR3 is TGCAGTGCTAGAGTAGGAGTAGCGGGAGACAATGAGCAGTTCTTC.

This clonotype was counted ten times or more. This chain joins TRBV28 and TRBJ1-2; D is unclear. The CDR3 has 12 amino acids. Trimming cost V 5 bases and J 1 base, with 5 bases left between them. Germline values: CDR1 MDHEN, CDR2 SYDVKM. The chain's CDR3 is CASSPLNYGYTF. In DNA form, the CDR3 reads TGTGCCAGCAGTCCTCTTAACTATGGCTACACCTTC.

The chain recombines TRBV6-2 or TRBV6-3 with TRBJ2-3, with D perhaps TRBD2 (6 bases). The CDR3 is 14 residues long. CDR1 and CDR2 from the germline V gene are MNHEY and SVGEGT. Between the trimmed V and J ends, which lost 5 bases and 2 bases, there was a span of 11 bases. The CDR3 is CASSVSGTTDTQYF. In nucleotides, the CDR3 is TGTGCCAGCAGTGTTAGCGGTACCACAGATACGCAGTATTTT.

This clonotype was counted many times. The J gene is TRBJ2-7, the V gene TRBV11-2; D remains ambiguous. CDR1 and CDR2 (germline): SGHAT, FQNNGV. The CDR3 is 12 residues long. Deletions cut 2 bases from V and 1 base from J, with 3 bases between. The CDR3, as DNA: TGTGCCAGCAGCTTACCGTCCTACGAGCAGTACTTC. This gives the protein CASSLPSYEQYF.